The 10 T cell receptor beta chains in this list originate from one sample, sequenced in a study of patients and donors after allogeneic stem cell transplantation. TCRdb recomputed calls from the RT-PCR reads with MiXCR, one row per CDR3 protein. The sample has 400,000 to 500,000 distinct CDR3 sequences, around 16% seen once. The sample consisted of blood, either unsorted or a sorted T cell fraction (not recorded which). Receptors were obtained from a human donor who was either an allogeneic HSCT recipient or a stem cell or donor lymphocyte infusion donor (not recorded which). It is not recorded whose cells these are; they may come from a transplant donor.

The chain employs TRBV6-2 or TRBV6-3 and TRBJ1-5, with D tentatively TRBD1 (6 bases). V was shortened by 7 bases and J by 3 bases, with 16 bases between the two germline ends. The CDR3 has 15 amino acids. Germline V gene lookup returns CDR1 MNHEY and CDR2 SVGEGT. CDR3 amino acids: CASTNHGGPNQPQHF. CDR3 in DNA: TGTGCCAGCACCAATCACGGGGGGCCCAATCAGCCCCAGCATTTT.

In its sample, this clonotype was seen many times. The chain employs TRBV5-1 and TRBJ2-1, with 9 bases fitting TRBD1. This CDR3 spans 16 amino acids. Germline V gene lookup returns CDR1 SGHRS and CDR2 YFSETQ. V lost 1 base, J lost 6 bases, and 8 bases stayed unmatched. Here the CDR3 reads CASSLIPGQGTNEQFF. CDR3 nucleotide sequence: TGCGCCAGCAGCTTGATCCCGGGACAGGGAACCAATGAGCAGTTCTTC.

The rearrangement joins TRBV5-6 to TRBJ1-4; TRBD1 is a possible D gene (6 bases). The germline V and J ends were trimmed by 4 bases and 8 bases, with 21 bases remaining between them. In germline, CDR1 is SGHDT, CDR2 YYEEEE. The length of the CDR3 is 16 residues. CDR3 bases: TGTGCCAGCAGCGGAGCGTACGGGGGCGTAGGGGAAAAACTGTTTTTT. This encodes CASSGAYGGVGEKLFF.

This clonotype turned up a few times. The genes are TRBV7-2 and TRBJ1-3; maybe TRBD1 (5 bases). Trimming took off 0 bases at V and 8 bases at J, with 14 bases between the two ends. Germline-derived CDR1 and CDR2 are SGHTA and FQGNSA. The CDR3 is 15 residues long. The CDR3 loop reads CASSLAGSRAHTIYF. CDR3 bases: TGTGCCAGCAGCTTAGCTGGGAGCAGGGCCCACACCATATATTTT.

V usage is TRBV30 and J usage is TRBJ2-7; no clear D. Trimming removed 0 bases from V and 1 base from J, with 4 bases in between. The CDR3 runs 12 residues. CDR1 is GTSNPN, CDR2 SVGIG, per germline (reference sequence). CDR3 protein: CAWSVPSYEQYF. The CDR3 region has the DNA TGTGCCTGGAGTGTACCTTCCTACGAGCAGTACTTC.

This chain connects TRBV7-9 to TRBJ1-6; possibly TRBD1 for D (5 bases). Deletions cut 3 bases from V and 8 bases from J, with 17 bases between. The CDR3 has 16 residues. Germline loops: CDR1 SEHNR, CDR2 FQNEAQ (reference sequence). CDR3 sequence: CASSFGRAFEDSPLHF. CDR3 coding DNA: TGTGCCAGCAGCTTTGGCAGGGCATTTGAGGATTCACCCCTCCACTTT.

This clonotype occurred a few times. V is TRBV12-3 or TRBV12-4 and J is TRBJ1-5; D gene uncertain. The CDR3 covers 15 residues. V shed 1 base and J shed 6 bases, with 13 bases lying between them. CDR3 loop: CASSLGSTLGQPQHF. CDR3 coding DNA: TGTGCCAGCAGTTTAGGGAGTACCTTGGGTCAGCCCCAGCATTTT.

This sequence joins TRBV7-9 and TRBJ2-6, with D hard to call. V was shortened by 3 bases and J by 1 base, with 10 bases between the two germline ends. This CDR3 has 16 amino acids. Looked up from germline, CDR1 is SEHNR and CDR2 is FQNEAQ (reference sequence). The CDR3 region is CASSLGTVSGANVLTF. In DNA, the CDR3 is TGTGCCAGCAGCTTGGGTACAGTTTCTGGGGCCAACGTCCTGACTTTC.

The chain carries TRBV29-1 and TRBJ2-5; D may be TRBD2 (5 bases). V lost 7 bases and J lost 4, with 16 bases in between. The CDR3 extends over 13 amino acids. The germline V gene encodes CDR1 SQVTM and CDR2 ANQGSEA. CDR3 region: CSAGRAGRETQYF. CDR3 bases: TGCAGCGCGGGAAGGGCCGGTCGAGAGACCCAGTACTTC.

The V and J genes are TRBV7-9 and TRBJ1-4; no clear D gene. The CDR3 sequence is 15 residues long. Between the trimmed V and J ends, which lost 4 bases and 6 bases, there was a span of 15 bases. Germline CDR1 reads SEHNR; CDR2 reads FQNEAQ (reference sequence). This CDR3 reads CASSSYGVRHEKLFF. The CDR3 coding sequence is TGTGCCAGCAGCTCCTACGGTGTTCGCCATGAAAAACTGTTTTTT.